This T cell receptor beta chain was documented in a study of T-cell reconstitution after alpha-beta-depleted transplantation in children. Points from the study as a whole: After transplant, at about two months, alpha-beta T cells were reportedly derived from several hundred expanded graft clones. Surviving recipient T cells and thymic progenitors underlay high day-60 TCRbeta diversity in some patients. T-cell numbers and diversity, one year after transplant, stemmed largely from T cells that were newly produced.

Trimming pared 5 bases from V and 0 bases from J, leaving 10 bases between. The germline V gene has CDR1 LNHDA and CDR2 SQIVND (reference sequence). The CDR3 covers 15 residues. A library of TCRbeta sequences, prepared with unique molecular identifiers, was generated. TCRdb re-analysed the PCR reads in MiXCR, keeping a single row per CDR3 protein. Of 200,000 to 250,000 distinct CDR3 sequences detected, about a tenth appear once; the ten largest clones hold roughly 27%. This clonotype was detected a few times. Its antigen remains unidentified. The V call is TRBV19, the J call TRBJ2-2; tentatively, D is TRBD1 (6 bases). The receptor was derived from a child under two years old with acute myeloid leukemia, due to receive a stem cell transplant. This specimen was PBMCs, taken before TCRalphabeta/CD19-depleted stem cell transplant. The CDR3 DNA sequence: TGTGCCAGTAGTTGGGGGCAGACGAACACCGGGGAGCTGTTTTTT. This gives the protein CASSWGQTNTGELFF.